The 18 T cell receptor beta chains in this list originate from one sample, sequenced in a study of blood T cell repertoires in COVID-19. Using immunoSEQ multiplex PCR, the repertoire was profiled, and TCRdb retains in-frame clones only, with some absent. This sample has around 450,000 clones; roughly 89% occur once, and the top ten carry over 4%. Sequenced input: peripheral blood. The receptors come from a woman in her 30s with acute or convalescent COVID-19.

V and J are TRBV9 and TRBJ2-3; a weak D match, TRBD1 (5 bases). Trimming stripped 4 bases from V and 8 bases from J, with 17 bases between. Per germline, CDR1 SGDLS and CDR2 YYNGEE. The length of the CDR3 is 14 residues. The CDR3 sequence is CASSPPWGQGTQYF. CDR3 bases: TGTGCCAGCAGCCCTCCCTGGGGTCAGGGTACGCAGTATTTT.

The CDR3: CASSSPGGRYNEQFF. Here the CDR3 DNA reads TGTGCCAGCAGCTCGCCGGGGGGGCGGTACAATGAGCAGTTCTTC. This chain links TRBV5-8 with TRBJ2-1; 8 nucleotides align to TRBD2. The CDR3 extends over 15 amino acids. Trimming cost V 3 bases and J 4 bases; bases outside gene matches: 6. CDR1 and CDR2 (germline): SGHTS, YDEGEE.

The CDR3 DNA reads TGTGCCAGCAGCTTTTTGGCTCGGCGGGGGGGCGACACCGGGGAGCTGTTTTTT. Translating it yields CASSFLARRGGDTGELFF. The gene calls are TRBV5-6 and TRBJ2-2, with 9 bases matching TRBD2. Germline V gene sequence: CDR1 SGHDT, CDR2 YYEEEE. V lost 2 bases, J lost 3 bases, and 11 bases stayed unmatched. This CDR3 comprises 18 residues.

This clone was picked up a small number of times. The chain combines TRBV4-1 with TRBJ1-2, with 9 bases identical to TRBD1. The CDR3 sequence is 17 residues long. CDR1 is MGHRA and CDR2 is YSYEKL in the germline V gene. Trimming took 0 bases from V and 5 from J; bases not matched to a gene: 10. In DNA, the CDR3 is TGCGCCAGCAGCCAAGATCCCGGGGACAGGGCACCGTATGGCTACACCTTC. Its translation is CASSQDPGDRAPYGYTF.

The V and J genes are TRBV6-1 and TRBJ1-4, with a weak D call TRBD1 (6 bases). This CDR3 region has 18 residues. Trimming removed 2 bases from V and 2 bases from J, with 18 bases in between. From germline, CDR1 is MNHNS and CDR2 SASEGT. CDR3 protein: CASSEWGGGITTNEKLFF. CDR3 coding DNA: TGTGCCAGCAGTGAATGGGGAGGGGGGATAACGACTAATGAAAAACTGTTTTTT.

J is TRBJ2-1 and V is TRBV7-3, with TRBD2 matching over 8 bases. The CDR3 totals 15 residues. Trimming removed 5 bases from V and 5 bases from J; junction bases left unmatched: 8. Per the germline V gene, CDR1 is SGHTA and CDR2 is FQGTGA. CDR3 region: CASSPSRGGNNEQFF. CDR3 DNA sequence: TGTGCCAGCAGCCCCTCCCGCGGGGGGAACAATGAGCAGTTCTTC.

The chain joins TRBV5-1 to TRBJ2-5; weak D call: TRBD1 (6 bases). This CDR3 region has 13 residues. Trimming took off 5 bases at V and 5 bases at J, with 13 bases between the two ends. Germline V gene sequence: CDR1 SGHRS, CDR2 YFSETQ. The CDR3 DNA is TGCGCCAGCAGAGGAACAGGGACCGAGACCCAGTACTTC. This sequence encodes CASRGTGTETQYF.

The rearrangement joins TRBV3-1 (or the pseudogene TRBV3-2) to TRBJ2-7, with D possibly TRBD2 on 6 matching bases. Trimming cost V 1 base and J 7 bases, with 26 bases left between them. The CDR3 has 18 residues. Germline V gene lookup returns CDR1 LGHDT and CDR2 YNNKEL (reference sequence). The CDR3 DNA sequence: TGTGCCAGCAGCCAAGTGGGGGGTATTAACCGGGGAATGAGAGAGCAGTACTTC. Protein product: CASSQVGGINRGMREQYF.

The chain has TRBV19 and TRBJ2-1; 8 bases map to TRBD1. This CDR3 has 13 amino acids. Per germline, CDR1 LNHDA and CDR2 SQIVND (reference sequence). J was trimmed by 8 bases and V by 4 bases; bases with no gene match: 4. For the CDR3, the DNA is TGTGCCAGTAGTAGTGACAGGGGCTATGAGCAGTTCTTC. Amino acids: CASSSDRGYEQFF.

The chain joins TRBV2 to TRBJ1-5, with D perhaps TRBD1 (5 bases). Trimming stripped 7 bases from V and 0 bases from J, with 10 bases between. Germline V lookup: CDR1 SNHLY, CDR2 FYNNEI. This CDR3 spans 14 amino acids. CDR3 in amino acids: CASKETDSNQPQHF. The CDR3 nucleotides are TGTGCCAGCAAGGAGACAGATAGCAATCAGCCCCAGCATTTT.

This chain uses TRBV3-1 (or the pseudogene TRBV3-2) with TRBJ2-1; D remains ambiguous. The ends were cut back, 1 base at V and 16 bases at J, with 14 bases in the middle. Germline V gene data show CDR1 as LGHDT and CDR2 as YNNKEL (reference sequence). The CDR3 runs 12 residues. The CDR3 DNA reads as TGTGCCAGCAGCCAAGGAGGCCTCCCTCGATTCTTC. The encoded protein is CASSQGGLPRFF.

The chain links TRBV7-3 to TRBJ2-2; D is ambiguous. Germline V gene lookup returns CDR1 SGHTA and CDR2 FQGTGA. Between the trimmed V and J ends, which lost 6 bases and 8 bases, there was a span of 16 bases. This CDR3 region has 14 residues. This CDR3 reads CASRPNSGVGELFF. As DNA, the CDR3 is TGTGCCAGCAGACCTAATTCAGGCGTGGGGGAGCTGTTTTTT.

CDR3: CASREGAGGYTF. DNA for the CDR3: TGTGCCAGCAGGGAGGGGGCAGGTGGCTACACCTTC. The chain couples TRBV2 to TRBJ1-2, with 7 nucleotides matching TRBD1. Germline loops: CDR1 SNHLY, CDR2 FYNNEI. The CDR3 is 12 residues long. V trimming: 6 bases; J trimming: 7 bases; junction bases outside the gene matches: 5.

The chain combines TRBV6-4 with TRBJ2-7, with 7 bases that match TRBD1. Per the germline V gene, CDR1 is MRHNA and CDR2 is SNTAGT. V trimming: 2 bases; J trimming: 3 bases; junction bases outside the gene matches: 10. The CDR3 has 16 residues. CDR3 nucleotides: TGTGCCAGCAGTGACCTAACCCGGGCAGGGGGCTACGAGCAGTACTTC. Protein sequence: CASSDLTRAGGYEQYF.

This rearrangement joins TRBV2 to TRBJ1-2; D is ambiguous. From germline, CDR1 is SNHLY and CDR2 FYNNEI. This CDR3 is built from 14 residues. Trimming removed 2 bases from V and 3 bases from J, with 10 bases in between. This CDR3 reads CASSEFGVYYGYTF. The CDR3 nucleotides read TGTGCCAGCAGTGAATTCGGAGTTTACTATGGCTACACCTTC.

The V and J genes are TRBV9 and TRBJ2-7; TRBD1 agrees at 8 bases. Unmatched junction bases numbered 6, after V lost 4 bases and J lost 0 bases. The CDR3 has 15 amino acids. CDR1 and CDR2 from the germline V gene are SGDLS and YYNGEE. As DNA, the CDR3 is TGTGCCAGCAGCCAGGGGGCCGGGAGCTCCTACGAGCAGTACTTC. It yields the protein CASSQGAGSSYEQYF.

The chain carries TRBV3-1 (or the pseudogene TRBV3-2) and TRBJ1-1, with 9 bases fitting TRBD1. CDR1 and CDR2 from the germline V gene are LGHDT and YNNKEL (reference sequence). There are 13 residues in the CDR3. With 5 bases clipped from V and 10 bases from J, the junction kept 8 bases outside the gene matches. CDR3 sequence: CASSSRTGEGAFF. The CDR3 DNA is TGTGCCAGCAGCTCCAGGACAGGGGAGGGAGCTTTCTTT.

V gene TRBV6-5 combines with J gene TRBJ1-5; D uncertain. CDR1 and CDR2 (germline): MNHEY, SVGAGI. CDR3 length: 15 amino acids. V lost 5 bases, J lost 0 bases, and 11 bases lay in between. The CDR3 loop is CASSRQTYSNQPQHF. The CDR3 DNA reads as TGTGCCAGCAGTAGACAAACATATAGCAATCAGCCCCAGCATTTT.